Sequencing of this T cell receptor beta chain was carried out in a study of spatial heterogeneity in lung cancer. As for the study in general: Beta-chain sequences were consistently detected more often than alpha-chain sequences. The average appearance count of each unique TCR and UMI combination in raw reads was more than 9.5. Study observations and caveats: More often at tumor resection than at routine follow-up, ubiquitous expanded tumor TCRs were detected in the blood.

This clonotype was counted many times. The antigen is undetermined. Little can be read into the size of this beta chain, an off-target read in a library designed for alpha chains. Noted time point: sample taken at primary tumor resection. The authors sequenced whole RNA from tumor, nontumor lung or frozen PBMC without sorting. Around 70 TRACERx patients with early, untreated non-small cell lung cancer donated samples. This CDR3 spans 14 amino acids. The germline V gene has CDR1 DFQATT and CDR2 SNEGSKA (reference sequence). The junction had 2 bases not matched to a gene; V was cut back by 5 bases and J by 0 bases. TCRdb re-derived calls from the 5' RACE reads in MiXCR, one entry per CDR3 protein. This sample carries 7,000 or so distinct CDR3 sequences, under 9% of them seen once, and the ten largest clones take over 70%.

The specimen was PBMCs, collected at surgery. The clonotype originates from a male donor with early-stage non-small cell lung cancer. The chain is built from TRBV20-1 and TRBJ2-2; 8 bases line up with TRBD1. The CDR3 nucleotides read TGCAGTGCTCAGGGGGCTTCGAACACCGGGGAGCTGTTTTTT. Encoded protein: CSAQGASNTGELFF.